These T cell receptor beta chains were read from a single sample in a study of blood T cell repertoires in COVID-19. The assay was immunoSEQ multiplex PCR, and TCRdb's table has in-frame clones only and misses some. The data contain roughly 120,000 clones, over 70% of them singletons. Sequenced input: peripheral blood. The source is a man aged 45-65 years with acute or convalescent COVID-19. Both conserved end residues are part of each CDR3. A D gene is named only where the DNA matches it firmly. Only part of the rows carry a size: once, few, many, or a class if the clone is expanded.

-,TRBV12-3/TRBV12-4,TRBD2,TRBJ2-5,CASSRIAGETQYF,TGTGCCAGCAGTCGAATAGCGGGGGAGACCCAGTACTTC
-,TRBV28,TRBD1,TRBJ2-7,CASREPGQPSEQYF,TGTGCCAGCAGGGAACCGGGACAGCCCTCCGAGCAGTACTTC
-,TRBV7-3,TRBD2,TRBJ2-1,CASSLGLAGGYEQFF,TGTGCCAGCAGCCTAGGACTAGCGGGGGGCTATGAGCAGTTCTTC
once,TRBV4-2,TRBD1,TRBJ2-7,CASSQASGAGGRYEQYF,TGTGCCAGCAGCCAAGCTAGTGGGGCAGGGGGTAGGTACGAGCAGTACTTC
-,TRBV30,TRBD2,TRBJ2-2,CAWTGTSGAGELFF,TGTGCCTGGACCGGGACTAGCGGGGCCGGGGAGCTGTTTTTT
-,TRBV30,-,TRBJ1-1,CAWSRRNTEAFF,TGTGCCTGGTCTAGGAGGAACACTGAAGCTTTCTTT
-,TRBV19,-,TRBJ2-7,CASSTPGKAGVLYEQYF,TGTGCCAGTAGTACCCCCGGGAAAGCCGGGGTCCTCTACGAGCAGTACTTC
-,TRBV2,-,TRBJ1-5,CASSVVFGENQPQHF,TGTGCCAGCAGTGTGGTATTCGGGGAGAATCAGCCCCAGCATTTT
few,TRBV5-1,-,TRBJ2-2,CASSLSGGTGELFF,TGCGCCAGCAGCTTGTCAGGCGGGACCGGGGAGCTGTTTTTT
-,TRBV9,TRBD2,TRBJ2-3,CASSVGQAGGRGDTQYF,TGTGCCAGCAGCGTAGGCCAAGCGGGGGGGCGCGGGGATACGCAGTATTTT
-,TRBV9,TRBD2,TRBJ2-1,CASSLGTRYEQFF,TGTGCCAGCAGCCTCGGGACTAGGTATGAGCAGTTCTTC
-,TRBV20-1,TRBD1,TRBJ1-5,CSASKPGGFQPQHF,TGCAGTGCTAGTAAGCCAGGGGGGTTTCAGCCCCAGCATTTT
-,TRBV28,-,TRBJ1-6,CATLPVTPYNSPLHF,TGTGCCACCCTCCCAGTCACCCCCTATAATTCACCCCTCCACTTT
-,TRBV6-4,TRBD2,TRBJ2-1,CASRELAGGSYEQFF,TGTGCCAGCAGGGAACTAGCGGGGGGGTCGTATGAGCAGTTCTTC
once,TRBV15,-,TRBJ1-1,CATSRLRQEYTEAFF,TGTGCCACCAGCAGACTTCGACAGGAGTACACTGAAGCTTTCTTT
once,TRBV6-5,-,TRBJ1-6,CAIGGGSYNSPLHF,TGTGCCATCGGGGGAGGCTCCTATAATTCACCCCTCCACTTT
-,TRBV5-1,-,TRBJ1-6,CASSLGEYNSPLHF,TGCGCCAGCAGCTTGGGGGAGTATAATTCACCCCTCCACTTT
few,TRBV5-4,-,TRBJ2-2,CAILFGRELFF,TGTGCCATCTTATTTGGCAGGGAGCTGTTTTTT
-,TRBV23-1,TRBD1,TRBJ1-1,CASSQAGTGITEAFF,TGCGCCAGCAGTCAAGCGGGGACAGGGATAACTGAAGCTTTCTTT
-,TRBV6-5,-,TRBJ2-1,CASSYGTGNNEQFF,TGTGCCAGCAGTTACGGGACTGGAAACAATGAGCAGTTCTTC
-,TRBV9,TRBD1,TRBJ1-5,CASSVGDRGNQPQHF,TGTGCCAGCAGCGTAGGGGACAGGGGTAATCAGCCCCAGCATTTT
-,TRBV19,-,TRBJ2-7,CASRLVPEQGEQYF,TGTGCCAGTAGATTGGTCCCGGAACAGGGCGAGCAGTACTTC
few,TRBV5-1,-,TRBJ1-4,CASSLGRGTNEKLFF,TGCGCCAGCAGCTTGGGAAGGGGAACTAATGAAAAACTGTTTTTT
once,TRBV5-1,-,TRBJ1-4,CASSPGGSMREKLFF,TGCGCCAGCAGCCCCGGAGGGAGCATGCGGGAAAAACTGTTTTTT
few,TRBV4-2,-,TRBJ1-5,CASSQVQGTYSNQPQHF,TGTGCCAGCAGCCAAGTTCAGGGGACATATAGCAATCAGCCCCAGCATTTT
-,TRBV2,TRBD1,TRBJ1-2,CASSKGQGSYGYTF,TGTGCCAGTAGCAAGGGACAGGGATCCTATGGCTACACCTTC
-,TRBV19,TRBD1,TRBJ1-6,CASSPTGKNSPLHF,TGTGCCAGTAGCCCGACAGGGAAAAATTCACCCCTCCACTTT
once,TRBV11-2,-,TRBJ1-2,CASSLGRGSIYGYTF,TGTGCCAGCAGCTTAGGTCGGGGGTCGATCTATGGCTACACCTTC
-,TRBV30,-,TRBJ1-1,CAWSVSGRRNTEAFF,TGTGCCTGGAGTGTTAGTGGGCGTAGGAACACTGAAGCTTTCTTT
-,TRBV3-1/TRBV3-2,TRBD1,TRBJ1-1,CASSRTGNTEAFF,TGTGCCAGCAGTCGGACAGGGAACACTGAAGCTTTCTTT
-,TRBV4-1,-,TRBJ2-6,CASSHSRAGANVLTF,TGCGCCAGCAGTCACTCCAGGGCTGGGGCCAACGTCCTGACTTTC
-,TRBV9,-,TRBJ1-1,CASSVAPRRDTEAFF,TGTGCCAGCAGCGTAGCCCCTAGGAGGGACACTGAAGCTTTCTTT
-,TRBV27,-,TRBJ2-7,CASSLSQAAYEQYF,TGTGCCAGCAGTTTATCCCAAGCCGCCTACGAGCAGTACTTC
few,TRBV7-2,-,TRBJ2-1,CASSPQQGPYNEQFF,TGTGCCAGCAGCCCTCAACAGGGCCCCTACAATGAGCAGTTCTTC
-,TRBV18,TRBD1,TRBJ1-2,CASSLQDRSAVPNYGYTF,TGTGCCAGCTCACTACAGGACAGGTCAGCCGTTCCTAACTATGGCTACACCTTC
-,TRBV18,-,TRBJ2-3,CASSDSDTQYF,TGTGCCAGCTCCGACTCAGATACGCAGTATTTT
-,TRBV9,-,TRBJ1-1,CASSVVEGRGAEAFF,TGTGCCAGCAGCGTAGTAGAGGGGCGCGGGGCTGAAGCTTTCTTT
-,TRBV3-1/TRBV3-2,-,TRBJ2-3,CASSQYLGQSTDTQYF,TGTGCCAGCAGCCAATATCTTGGCCAAAGCACAGATACGCAGTATTTT
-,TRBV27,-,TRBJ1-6,CASTQGVSPLHF,TGTGCCAGCACCCAGGGCGTGTCACCCCTCCACTTT
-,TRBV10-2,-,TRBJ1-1,CASSQGSTEAFF,TGCGCCAGCAGTCAGGGTTCCACTGAAGCTTTCTTT
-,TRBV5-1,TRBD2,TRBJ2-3,CASSSGLAGRTSTDTQYF,TGCGCCAGCAGCTCCGGACTAGCGGGGAGGACGTCCACAGATACGCAGTATTTT
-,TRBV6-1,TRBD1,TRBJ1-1,CASSEAHRGNTEAFF,TGTGCCAGCAGTGAAGCGCACAGGGGGAACACTGAAGCTTTCTTT
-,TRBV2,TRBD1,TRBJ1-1,CASSESGQGAFF,TGTGCCAGCAGTGAATCGGGACAGGGGGCTTTCTTT
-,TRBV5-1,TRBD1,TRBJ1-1,CASSLEQGALNTEAFF,TGCGCCAGCAGCTTGGAACAGGGGGCGTTGAACACTGAAGCTTTCTTT
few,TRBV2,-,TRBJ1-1,CASSLGARTEAFF,TGTGCCAGCAGCCTTGGGGCGCGCACTGAAGCTTTCTTT
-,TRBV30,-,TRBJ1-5,CAWGSQGLAQPQHF,TGTGCCTGGGGTTCACAGGGCTTAGCTCAGCCCCAGCATTTT
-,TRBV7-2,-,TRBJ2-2,CASSPGAGELFF,TGTGCCAGCAGCCCAGGGGCCGGGGAGCTGTTTTTT
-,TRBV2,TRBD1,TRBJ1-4,CASSRDRPSLNEKLFF,TGTGCCAGCAGTCGGGACAGGCCCTCCCTTAATGAAAAACTGTTTTTT
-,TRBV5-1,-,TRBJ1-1,CASSAGGAGTIEAFF,TGCGCCAGCAGCGCCGGGGGGGCCGGGACAATTGAAGCTTTCTTT
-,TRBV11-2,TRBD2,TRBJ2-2,CASSLARGGRGNTGELFF,TGTGCCAGCAGCTTAGCCCGGGGGGGGCGGGGGAACACCGGGGAGCTGTTTTTT
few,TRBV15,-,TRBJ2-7,CATSRERDGGSYEQYF,TGTGCCACCAGCAGAGAACGGGACGGGGGCTCCTACGAGCAGTACTTC